The rows below give T cell receptor beta chains drawn from one sample of a study of blood T cells in healthy people across ages. TCRdb independently ran MiXCR on the 5' RACE reads; one entry per CDR3 protein. Among approximately 900,000 distinct CDR3 sequences listed, around 48% were seen once. The source material was blood. These receptors all come from a man younger than 45 in good health. Each CDR3 is given with its conserved first and last residue. A D gene is named only where the DNA matches it firmly. Not every row has a clone size; where given, it reads once, few, many or a size class.

clone_size d_call j_call v_call cdr3_aa cdr3_nt
NA TRBD2 TRBJ2-3 TRBV12-3/TRBV12-4 CASSGRLWTSGGFSTDTQYF TGTGCCAGCAGTGGAAGATTATGGACTAGCGGGGGCTTTAGCACAGATACGCAGTATTTT
NA NA TRBJ2-3 TRBV4-1 CASSQDGSFTDTQYF TGCGCCAGCAGCCAAGATGGTTCATTCACAGATACGCAGTATTTT
NA NA TRBJ1-1 TRBV6-1 CASSGGLSNTEAFF TGTGCCAGCAGTGGGGGCCTATCGAACACTGAAGCTTTCTTT
NA NA TRBJ2-7 TRBV9 CASSPIGASYEQYF TGTGCCAGCAGCCCCATTGGAGCGTCCTACGAGCAGTACTTC
NA NA TRBJ2-5 TRBV15 CATSREAGQETQYF TGTGCCACCAGCAGAGAAGCAGGACAAGAGACCCAGTACTTC
NA NA TRBJ2-3 TRBV5-6 CASTWNALPDTQYF TGTGCCAGCACCTGGAATGCCCTCCCGGATACGCAGTATTTT
NA TRBD2 TRBJ2-7 TRBV29-1 CSVGASGSTEQYF TGCAGCGTTGGGGCTAGCGGGTCAACCGAGCAGTACTTC
NA NA TRBJ2-5 TRBV9 CASSVGPGWEQYF TGTGCCAGCAGCGTAGGCCCAGGATGGGAGCAGTACTTC
few NA TRBJ2-3 TRBV28 CASSFAGARTDTQYF TGTGCCAGCAGTTTCGCGGGGGCCCGGACAGATACGCAGTATTTT
NA NA TRBJ1-5 TRBV3-1 CASSQGRQPQHF TGTGCCAGCAGCCAGGGTAGACAGCCCCAGCATTTT
few NA TRBJ2-3 TRBV14 CASSQTWGDTQYF TGTGCCAGCAGCCAAACGTGGGGGGATACGCAGTATTTT
few TRBD1 TRBJ2-7 TRBV12-3/TRBV12-4 CASSFLGQGSEQYF TGTGCCAGCAGTTTTTTGGGACAGGGGTCCGAGCAGTACTTC
NA TRBD1 TRBJ2-7 TRBV9 CASSVGLPNRGFAIEQYF TGTGCCAGCAGCGTAGGACTTCCAAACAGGGGTTTTGCCATCGAGCAGTACTTC
few NA TRBJ2-3 TRBV6-1 CASSEIVPDTQYF TGTGCCAGCAGTGAAATAGTACCAGATACGCAGTATTTT
NA NA TRBJ2-1 TRBV28 CASSSPTGSSYEQFF TGTGCCAGCAGTTCTCCGACGGGCAGCTCCTACGAGCAGTTCTTC
NA NA TRBJ2-7 TRBV4-1 CASSQVLGRLNSEQYF TGCGCCAGCAGCCAAGTCTTAGGTAGGTTGAACTCCGAGCAGTACTTC
many NA TRBJ2-6 TRBV4-2 CASSQDQDGANVLTF TGTGCCAGCAGCCAAGATCAGGATGGGGCCAACGTCCTGACTTTC
few TRBD1 TRBJ2-5 TRBV6-1 CASSGLGQTQETQYF TGTGCCAGCAGTGGACTGGGACAGACACAAGAGACCCAGTACTTC
NA NA TRBJ2-4 TRBV19 CATKQGGLAKNIQYF TGTGCCACCAAGCAGGGGGGCTTGGCCAAAAACATTCAGTACTTC
few TRBD1 TRBJ1-1 TRBV6-5 CASSVDRGNTEAFF TGTGCCAGCAGTGTGGACAGGGGGAACACTGAAGCTTTCTTT
NA NA TRBJ2-6 TRBV12-3/TRBV12-4 CASGLARPLFSGANVLTF TGTGCCAGCGGGCTGGCCCGGCCCCTCTTCTCTGGGGCCAACGTCCTGACTTTC
NA NA TRBJ1-6 TRBV3-1 CASSLTGSLHF TGTGCCAGCAGCCTCACAGGATCCCTCCACTTT
NA NA TRBJ2-1 TRBV6-5 CASSPSGSGVYEQFF TGTGCCAGCAGCCCAAGCGGCTCCGGGGTCTATGAGCAGTTCTTC
NA NA TRBJ1-5 TRBV6-6 CASSYVQGSSNQPQHF TGTGCCAGCAGTTACGTCCAGGGGTCGAGCAATCAGCCCCAGCATTTT
NA NA TRBJ2-1 TRBV5-6 CASSLEVAGTTYNEQFF TGTGCCAGCAGCTTAGAGGTCGCCGGCACCACTTACAATGAGCAGTTCTTC
NA NA TRBJ1-2 TRBV12-3/TRBV12-4 CASSITQGSYGYTF TGTGCCAGCAGCATTACTCAGGGGTCCTATGGCTACACCTTC
NA NA TRBJ1-2 TRBV27 CASSAATRDEGYGYTF TGTGCCAGCAGTGCCGCTACAAGGGACGAAGGCTATGGCTACACCTTC
NA TRBD1 TRBJ2-7 TRBV20-1 CSARQTGGTYEQYF TGCAGTGCTAGGCAGACAGGGGGAACCTACGAGCAGTACTTC
NA NA TRBJ1-5 TRBV2 CASSSRDFNQPQHF TGTGCCAGCAGTTCGAGGGATTTCAATCAGCCCCAGCATTTT
NA NA TRBJ2-3 TRBV12-3/TRBV12-4 CASRAGADAQYF TGTGCCAGCAGAGCAGGAGCAGATGCGCAGTATTTT
few TRBD1 TRBJ2-7 TRBV28 CASSWTGAEQYF TGTGCCAGCAGTTGGACAGGGGCCGAGCAGTACTTC
NA NA TRBJ1-2 TRBV5-1 CASSRQESVDGYTF TGCGCCAGCAGCCGACAGGAGTCCGTTGATGGCTACACCTTC
NA NA TRBJ1-1 TRBV15 CATSRALGNTEAFF TGTGCCACCAGCAGAGCCTTGGGGAATACTGAAGCTTTCTTT
NA NA TRBJ2-7 TRBV20-1 CSALNRDLNYEQYF TGCAGTGCTCTCAACAGGGACCTCAACTACGAGCAGTACTTC
NA NA TRBJ1-2 TRBV4-2 CASSQEPDQNYGYTF TGTGCCAGCAGCCAAGAACCAGACCAAAACTATGGCTACACCTTC
NA TRBD1 TRBJ2-7 TRBV10-3 CAISPGTVKEQYF TGTGCCATCAGCCCCGGGACAGTGAAGGAGCAGTACTTC
NA NA TRBJ2-5 TRBV5-1 CASSSGQQTAETQYF TGCGCCAGCAGCTCAGGACAGCAAACGGCAGAGACCCAGTACTTC
many TRBD2 TRBJ2-5 TRBV12-3/TRBV12-4 CASSPGTSQETQYF TGTGCCAGCAGCCCCGGGACTAGCCAAGAGACCCAGTACTTC
NA NA TRBJ1-2 TRBV20-1 CSARPARGYTF TGCAGTGCTCGCCCGGCTCGGGGCTACACCTTC
NA NA TRBJ2-3 TRBV10-3 CAISEPARYTQYF TGTGCCATCAGTGAGCCCGCCAGGTATACGCAGTATTTT
NA TRBD1 TRBJ2-4 TRBV6-2/TRBV6-3 CASSYRDRGFGDIQYF TGTGCCAGCAGTTACAGGGACAGGGGATTTGGGGACATTCAGTACTTC
NA NA TRBJ2-7 TRBV30 CAWSGIAHYEQYF TGTGCCTGGAGTGGGATAGCCCACTACGAGCAGTACTTC